This T cell receptor beta chain appears in the sequencing data of a study of OX40 agonist ivuxolimab in advanced cancers. Turning to the study itself: Treatment received earlier with anti-PD-1, anti-PD-L1 or anti-CTLA-4 agents was allowed, and around 36% had some.

Looked up from germline, CDR1 is SGHTA and CDR2 is FQGNSA. Losses at the gene ends were 5 bases for V and 6 bases for J; bases not matched to a gene: 10. The CDR3 runs to 15 residues. The table came from immunoSEQ multiplex PCR; TCRdb's copy has only in-frame clones and leaves some out. The sample holds tens of thousands of clones; about nine tenths are singletons and the top ten take around 0.65%. The material sequenced was CD4+ or CD8+ T cells sorted from blood, taken in a trial of the OX40 agonist ivuxolimab. This chain joins TRBV7-2 and TRBJ2-7; 10 bases align to TRBD2. This clonotype originated in an adult with an advanced solid tumor such as melanoma, head and neck, liver or kidney cancer. The DNA for the CDR3 is TGTGCCAGCAGCCGGACTAGCGGAGCATCCGCCGAGCAGTACTTC. As protein: CASSRTSGASAEQYF.